This T cell receptor beta chain was found in a study of T cells in Graves' hyperthyroidism and ophthalmopathy (dated by TCRdb to the late 2010s). About the investigation overall: Peripheral blood was sampled at the time of initial diagnosis, prior to any treatment. Thyroid tissue and blood T-cell repertoires from about six Graves' hyperthyroidism patients were also compared in the study. Whether ophthalmopathy could be predicted prospectively was tested in an independent validation cohort made up of under 20 hyperthyroidism patients plus 17 patients who later progressed to ophthalmopathy. After blood sampling, hyperthyroidism patients were treated with methimazole at a starting dose of 30 mg daily, and ophthalmopathy patients were treated with high-dose intravenous methylprednisolone. To identify TCR V-J signatures that set the groups apart, the researchers used a discovery cohort of about a hundred patients, made up of around 40 with Graves' ophthalmopathy and approximately 57 with stable Graves' hyperthyroidism. The 75 to 100 discovery patients were randomly split 7:3 into training and test sets. The paper reports TCR Vbeta CDR3 sequencing of 135 peripheral blood samples: some 44 ophthalmopathy, around 80 hyperthyroidism and about 17 progressor patients. Findings and caveats that apply to the study as a whole: During validation, the model predicted progression to ophthalmopathy a median of roughly 7.1 months ahead of onset, with 70.59% sensitivity and 72% to 85% specificity. Blood samples also contained most of the expanded thyroid clonotypes (frequency above 0.001), which suggests that blood repertoires may reflect thyroid immune responses. No statistical method was used to fix the sample size in advance, and group allocation was not hidden from the investigators. A model built on a 13 V-J signature distinguished ophthalmopathy from stable hyperthyroidism, reaching 87.88% sensitivity and around 81% specificity in cross-validation and 80%/75% in testing.

Amplification of TCR beta CDR3 regions was carried out from RNA transcripts. For the first round of RT-PCR on the TCR CDR3, the HTBI primer set was used together with the Qiagen OneStep RT-PCR kit. Libraries were constructed in a second round of multiplex PCR, after which size selection and purification were carried out. Sequencing of the libraries was done on an Illumina HiSeq2000 using paired-end 100 bp reads. Per the authors' processing: SOAPnuke was used to process the raw data, removing reads that contained adapters or uncalled bases, had a mean Phred below 15, or lacked an exact match to the constant primer or identifier. COPE v1.2.5 was used to merge high-quality paired reads, and clonotypes were defined as unique nucleotide sequences. MiTCR v1.1 was used to align clonotypes to the IMGT TRBV, TRBD and TRBJ reference segments. Analysis was restricted to V-J combinations with a frequency above 0.0001, which covered about 99% of repertoires. A TCS score was defined as the ratio of F50 (clonal expansion) to E x V (chaos), with BLOSUM62-based TCRdist applied between CDR3 peptides within each V-J. Welch's t-statistics and random forest reduced 450 to 600 V-J features to 13, which were used in a naive Bayes classifier (R e1071). TCRdb's own reprocessing of the public reads used fastp at Q25 and MiXCR and kept productive beta chains. Identical CDR3 protein sequences are pooled into one entry, listed with their most common genes and DNA. Clone size and V and J calls follow TCRdb, not the original study. Present in this sample are 550,000 to 800,000 distinct CDR3 sequences, approximately 15% of which were seen just once. Around 16% of the sample lies in the top ten.

This clonotype was found many times. Its antigen remains unidentified. Per-base qualities were not stored, and no clone one base away is much larger. CDR1 and CDR2 were assigned from the germline V gene as SGHTA and FQGTGA. V is clipped by 1 base and J by 0 bases, and the sequence between their germline boundaries is 6 bases long. CDR3 length: 15 amino acids, cysteine to phenylalanine. Just CDR3 DNA is preserved here, 45 bases in frame from base 1. A patient counted as having stable Graves' hyperthyroidism if no progression to ophthalmopathy occurred over 18 months of follow-up. Hyperthyroidism patients were newly diagnosed, had a disease duration of under 2 months, and were aged 18 to 65 years. The study excluded patients with uncontrolled infections, other autoimmune diseases, pregnancy or lactation. Diagnoses were based on clinical symptoms, serum thyroxine and TRAb, thyroid ultrasound and orbital computed tomography. PBMCs were isolated from about 10 ml of fresh peripheral blood by Ficoll-Paque density gradient centrifugation. Total RNA was extracted with Trizol reagent, and quality was checked on an Agilent 2100 Bioanalyzer.

The TCR comes from a man aged 50-59 years with Graves' hyperthyroidism. The sequencing input was blood. The V gene is TRBV7-3 and the J gene is TRBJ2-2; there is no confident call for the D gene. The DNA is as follows: TGTGCCAGCAGCTTAAGTCCGGCGAACACCGGGGAGCTGTTTTTT. Its translation reads: CASSLSPANTGELFF.